The 29 T cell receptor beta chains below come from one sample, sequenced in a study of early T cells in non-severe SARS-CoV-2 infection. In TCRdb, the 5' RACE reads were re-called with MiXCR into one record per CDR3 protein. Among 70,000 to 85,000 distinct CDR3 sequences listed, about 5% were seen once. The sequenced sample was whole blood, obtained at baseline. The receptors stem from an adult who was a healthcare worker with PCR-confirmed SARS-CoV-2 infection or an uninfected control (not recorded which).

V usage is TRBV28 and J usage is TRBJ2-7; TRBD1 agrees at 10 bases. The CDR3 loop spans 14 amino acids. CDR1 and CDR2 from the germline V gene are MDHEN and SYDVKM. Trimming at V came to 6 bases and at J to 4 bases, leaving 6 bases not matched to a gene. The DNA for the CDR3 is TGTGCCAGCAGGCCGACAGGGGGCTTATACGAGCAGTACTTC. It codes for CASRPTGGLYEQYF.

The genes are TRBV11-2 and TRBJ1-1; D not resolved. Between the trimmed V and J ends, which lost 0 bases and 0 bases, there was a span of 11 bases. This CDR3 region has 16 residues. Germline V gene lookup returns CDR1 SGHAT and CDR2 FQNNGV. Written as DNA, the CDR3 is TGTGCCAGCAGCTTAGATCGAGGCGGCCTGAACACTGAAGCTTTCTTT. Residues: CASSLDRGGLNTEAFF.

The chain carries TRBV4-1 and TRBJ2-1; 14 nucleotides align to TRBD2. This CDR3 has 17 residues. Germline trimming cut 0 bases from V and 6 bases from J; bases unmatched to any gene: 4. Germline loops: CDR1 MGHRA, CDR2 YSYEKL. The CDR3 DNA reads as TGCGCCAGCAGCCAAGATTGGGGACTAGCGGGAGCCAATGAGCAGTTCTTC. Protein: CASSQDWGLAGANEQFF.

At least ten counts were recorded for this clonotype. The V call is TRBV5-1, the J call TRBJ2-1, with 11 positions matching TRBD2. J was trimmed by 0 bases and V by 4 bases; bases with no gene match: 21. This CDR3 contains 22 residues. Per germline, CDR1 SGHRS and CDR2 YFSETQ. CDR3 coding DNA: TGCGCCAGCAGCCATAGGGGGCGCGAGGGGACTAGCGGTTTCCTCTCCTACAATGAGCAGTTCTTC. Translating it yields CASSHRGREGTSGFLSYNEQFF.

This clonotype was counted at least ten times. The chain carries TRBV13 and TRBJ2-5; 11 nucleotides agree with TRBD2. The germline V gene has CDR1 PRHDT and CDR2 FYEKMQ (reference sequence). CDR3 length: 16 amino acids. Trimming removed 5 bases from V and 1 base from J; junction bases left unmatched: 6. CDR3 in amino acids: CASSKLAGEAQETQYF. CDR3 bases: TGTGCCAGCAGCAAACTAGCGGGAGAGGCCCAAGAGACCCAGTACTTC.

This clonotype was recorded many times. The chain joins TRBV2 to TRBJ2-7, with 7 bases matching TRBD1. The CDR3 spans 12 residues. V lost 4 bases and J lost 9; bases outside the gene matches: 6. Germline-derived CDR1 and CDR2 are SNHLY and FYNNEI. The chain's CDR3 is CASSGTGSRQYF. The CDR3 DNA follows: TGTGCCAGCAGTGGGACAGGCTCCCGGCAGTACTTC.

The chain links TRBV27 to TRBJ2-1; D gene uncertain. Germline V gives CDR1 MNHEY, CDR2 SMNVEV (reference sequence). With 2 bases removed from V and 0 bases from J, the gap between germline ends came to 11 bases. The CDR3 runs 16 residues. The CDR3 reads CASSLTAGSSYNEQFF. The CDR3 DNA sequence: TGTGCCAGCAGTTTAACAGCCGGTAGCTCCTACAATGAGCAGTTCTTC.

This chain links TRBV6-5 with TRBJ2-3; 9 positions agree with TRBD1. CDR1 MNHEY and CDR2 SVGAGI come from the germline V gene. This CDR3 is 16 amino acids long. Trimming cost V 2 bases and J 3 bases; bases outside gene matches: 6. The CDR3: CASSYEWGQGTDTQYF. The CDR3 coding sequence is TGTGCCAGCAGTTACGAGTGGGGACAGGGAACAGATACGCAGTATTTT.

The rearrangement joins TRBV5-1 to TRBJ2-7; TRBD2 matches at 9 bases. The CDR3 loop spans 15 amino acids. Germline CDR1 SGHRS, CDR2 YFSETQ. The trim removed 4 bases at V and 3 bases at J, leaving 8 bases unmatched. The CDR3 loop reads CASSPLGAGGYEQYF. The CDR3 coding sequence is TGCGCCAGCAGCCCCCTAGGAGCGGGAGGCTACGAGCAGTACTTC. Based on the CDR3 plus reference TRBV5-1 and TRBJ2-7, the full variable domain is KAGVTQTPRYLIKTRGQQVTLSCSPISGHRSVSWYQQTPGQGLQFLFEYFSETQRNKGNFPGRFSGRQFSNSRSEMNVSTLELGDSALYLCASSPLGAGGYEQYFGPGTRLTVT.

This clonotype has a count of ten or more. The gene calls are TRBV24-1 and TRBJ1-2; TRBD1 agrees at 7 bases. Losses at the gene ends were 4 bases for V and 3 bases for J; bases not matched to a gene: 7. CDR1 is KGHDR, CDR2 SFDVKD, per germline. The CDR3 runs to 15 residues. For the CDR3, the DNA is TGTGCCACCAGTGACCCCCGGGACAGCTACTATGGCTACACCTTC. Amino acids: CATSDPRDSYYGYTF.

This chain links TRBV5-1 with TRBJ1-1; 9 nucleotides line up with TRBD1. The CDR3 consists of 16 residues. CDR1 and CDR2 from the germline V gene are SGHRS and YFSETQ. Germline trimming cut 2 bases from V and 6 bases from J; bases unmatched to any gene: 11. The DNA of the CDR3 is TGCGCCAGCAGCTTCTACCCCGGGACAGGGAGCCCTGAAGCTTTCTTT. Its translation: CASSFYPGTGSPEAFF.

This clonotype came up many times. This chain links TRBV7-4 with TRBJ2-7, with TRBD1 matching over 10 bases. Germline V CDR1 and CDR2: SGHVT, SQSDAQ. Trimming took 5 bases from V and 5 from J; bases not matched to a gene: 21. The CDR3 loop spans 19 amino acids. This CDR3 is CASSHFPLTGGKIADEQYF. Written as DNA, the CDR3 is TGTGCCAGCAGCCACTTCCCCTTGACAGGGGGCAAAATAGCGGACGAGCAGTACTTC.

This clonotype came up many times. V usage is TRBV5-4 and J usage is TRBJ2-6; D ambiguous. Germline V lookup: CDR1 SGHNT, CDR2 YYREEE (reference sequence). V lost 2 bases and J lost 0, with 9 bases in between. The CDR3 is made up of 16 amino acids. The CDR3 region is CASSFRASSGANVLTF. The CDR3 nucleotides read TGTGCCAGCAGCTTCCGTGCTAGCTCTGGGGCCAACGTCCTGACTTTC.

This clonotype was counted many times. The chain recombines TRBV29-1 with TRBJ1-2; D unresolved. This CDR3 region has 13 residues. The ends were cut back, 8 bases at V and 0 bases at J, with 13 bases in the middle. The germline gives CDR1 SQVTM, CDR2 ANQGSEA. The CDR3 nucleotides read TGCAGCCTTGGACGAAATCCTAACTATGGCTACACCTTC. Translated, it gives CSLGRNPNYGYTF.

This clonotype was counted many times. CDR3 in DNA: TGCAGTGCTAGAAGGGGAGATGGCTACACCTTC. It specifies CSARRGDGYTF. The chain recombines TRBV20-1 with TRBJ1-2; D possibly corresponds to TRBD1 (5 bases). The CDR3 consists of 11 residues. Germline values: CDR1 DFQATT, CDR2 SNEGSKA (reference sequence). The V end lost 2 bases, the J end lost 6 bases, and 7 bases lay between the germline ends.

There are many counts of this clonotype. The rearrangement joins TRBV3-1 to TRBJ2-3; 8 bases match TRBD1. Germline CDR1 LGHDT, CDR2 YNNKEL (reference sequence). The CDR3 is 15 amino acids. After removal of 1 base from V and 2 bases from J, the junction contained 2 bases not matched to a gene. CDR3 in amino acids: CASSQGTGFTDTQYF. The CDR3 DNA reads as TGTGCCAGCAGCCAAGGGACAGGGTTCACAGATACGCAGTATTTT.

This clonotype was found many times. The rearrangement joins TRBV11-3 to TRBJ2-5; possibly TRBD1 or TRBD2 for D (5 bases each). Per germline, CDR1 SGHNT and CDR2 YENEEA. V gave up 8 bases and J gave up 1 base, with 11 bases separating them. CDR3 length: 13 residues. DNA for the CDR3: TGTGCCAGCGCGAAGGGACCCCAAGAGACCCAGTACTTC. Its translation: CASAKGPQETQYF.

A word on this clonotype: At one end, the junction sequence differs from germline, possibly due to a read error. The genes are TRBV5-1 and TRBJ2-1, with 9 bases fitting TRBD2. The CDR3 is 16 residues long. Germline V CDR1 and CDR2: SGHRS, YFSETQ. CDR3 DNA: TGCGCCAGCAGCTTAGCGGGAGGTCCAACCTACAATGATCAGTTCTTC. It yields the protein CASSLAGGPTYNDQFF.

This clonotype came up many times. This chain uses TRBV19 with TRBJ1-1, with unresolved D. Germline lookup yields CDR1 LNHDA and CDR2 SQIVND (reference sequence). Trimming stripped 5 bases from V and 1 base from J, with 14 bases between. The CDR3 consists of 15 residues. This chain's CDR3 is CASSPRAASNTEAFF. The CDR3 nucleotides read TGTGCCAGTAGTCCTAGGGCTGCTTCGAACACTGAAGCTTTCTTT. The variable domain in full, completed from reference TRBV19 and TRBJ1-1, reads DGGITQSPKYLFRKEGQNVTLSCEQNLNHDAMYWYRQDPGQGLRLIYYSQIVNDFQKGDIAEGYSVSREKKESFPLTVTSAQKNPTAFYLCASSPRAASNTEAFFGQGTRLTVV.

The table lists this clonotype with many counts. The rearrangement joins TRBV20-1 to TRBJ1-6; D might be TRBD1 (5 bases). This CDR3 comprises 13 residues. The ends were cut back, 5 bases at V and 9 bases at J, with 14 bases in the middle. Germline lookup yields CDR1 DFQATT and CDR2 SNEGSKA (reference sequence). The CDR3 spells CSAGGGYGSPLHF. The CDR3 nucleotides read TGCAGTGCTGGCGGGGGGTATGGTTCACCCCTCCACTTT.

V is TRBV28 and J is TRBJ1-6; TRBD1 is a possible D gene (5 bases). With 3 bases removed from V and 7 bases from J, the gap between germline ends came to 13 bases. Germline CDR1 is MDHEN and CDR2 is SYDVKM. This CDR3 contains 15 residues. The CDR3 DNA follows: TGTGCCAGCAGTTTCGGGGGGGTTGGGAATTCACCCCTCCACTTT. The encoded protein is CASSFGGVGNSPLHF. The full variable domain, rest sourced from reference TRBV28 and TRBJ1-6, is DVKVTQSSRYLVKRTGEKVFLECVQDMDHENMFWYRQDPGLGLRLIYFSYDVKMKEKGDIPEGYSVSREKKERFSLILESASTNQTSMYLCASSFGGVGNSPLHFGNGTRLTVT.

In regard to this clonotype: A much more abundant neighbour one base away suggests this may be a read error. The chain has TRBV12-3 or TRBV12-4 and TRBJ2-1; D is unresolved. This CDR3 region has 13 residues. CDR3 sequence: CTSSLARYNEQFF. The DNA for the CDR3 is TGTACCAGCAGTTTAGCCCGCTACAATGAGCAGTTCTTC.

In its sample, this clonotype was seen many times. The gene calls are TRBV7-3 and TRBJ2-2; 7 bases map to TRBD1. Looked up from germline, CDR1 is SGHTA and CDR2 is FQGTGA. CDR3 length: 17 residues. The V gene end was trimmed by 4 bases and the J gene end by 4 bases; junction bases not matched to a gene: 12. The CDR3: CASSSAPRTGGTGELFF. As DNA, the CDR3 is TGTGCCAGCAGCTCCGCCCCCCGGACAGGCGGCACCGGGGAGCTGTTTTTT.

This clonotype was seen many times. This chain connects TRBV5-1 to TRBJ2-1, with D hard to call. The CDR3 is made up of 15 amino acids. V was shortened by 0 bases and J by 5 bases, with 12 bases between the two germline ends. Germline V gene sequence: CDR1 SGHRS, CDR2 YFSETQ. CDR3 loop: CASSLEARPNNEQFF. CDR3 nucleotides: TGCGCCAGCAGCTTGGAGGCACGGCCGAACAATGAGCAGTTCTTC.

This clonotype was observed at least ten times. The V gene is TRBV20-1, the J gene TRBJ1-2; D not resolved. V lost 6 bases to trimming and J lost 4 bases, with 18 bases between them. This CDR3 region has 14 residues. Germline CDR1 reads DFQATT; CDR2 reads SNEGSKA (reference sequence). The CDR3 region is CSAISRGEGYGYTF. The DNA for the CDR3 is TGCAGTGCAATTTCACGGGGAGAAGGCTATGGCTACACCTTC.

Many counts were recorded for this clonotype. The CDR3 loop reads CASSSGLHTGELFF. CDR3 in DNA: TGTGCCAGCAGCTCCGGACTTCACACCGGGGAGCTGTTTTTT. The chain recombines TRBV7-6 with TRBJ2-2; D might be TRBD2 (5 bases). V lost 4 bases, J lost 3 bases, and 9 bases lay in between. This CDR3 region has 14 residues. Germline CDR1 is SGHVS and CDR2 is FNYEAQ.

In this sample, this clonotype turned up many times. The chain is built from TRBV7-2 and TRBJ2-1; D is possibly TRBD2 (5 bases). The length of the CDR3 is 15 residues. In germline, CDR1 is SGHTA, CDR2 FQGNSA. V was cut by 6 bases and J by 3 bases, with 15 bases left in between. CDR3 amino acids: CASRRTGIRYNEQFF. Here the CDR3 DNA reads TGTGCCAGCAGACGTACCGGGATCCGCTACAATGAGCAGTTCTTC.

The table lists this clonotype with many counts. V and J are TRBV30 and TRBJ2-1; the D gene is possibly TRBD2 (6 bases). In germline, CDR1 is GTSNPN, CDR2 SVGIG (reference sequence). The V gene lost 2 bases and the J gene lost 4 bases, with 12 bases spanning the gap. This CDR3 is built from 14 residues. CDR3: CAWSPGTHYNEQFF. CDR3 bases: TGTGCCTGGAGTCCTGGGACTCATTACAATGAGCAGTTCTTC.

This clonotype has a count of ten or more. This chain links TRBV25-1 with TRBJ1-2; D not resolved. Trimming shortened V by 0 bases and J by 7 bases, and 6 bases separated the two germline ends. The CDR3 sequence is 12 residues long. Germline-derived CDR1 and CDR2 are MGHDK and SYGVNS. CDR3 protein: CASSEYRAGYTF. CDR3 nucleotides: TGTGCCAGCAGTGAATATCGGGCTGGCTACACCTTC.